These T cell receptor beta chains were read from a single sample in a study of tumor-infiltrating lymphocytes in primary liver carcinoma. One entry per CDR3 protein results from TCRdb running MiXCR on the multiplex PCR reads. The table shows more than 70,000 distinct CDR3 sequences, with 72% occurring only once. What was sequenced was liver tumor tissue from sampling region 1. Every receptor here comes from a middle-aged man with primary liver carcinoma and hepatitis B virus infection. Both conserved end residues are part of each CDR3. The D gene is left open where the match is weak. Rows may omit the clone size; those that give it use once, few, many or a size class.

D | J | size | length | V | DNA | CDR3
NA | TRBJ2-5 | NA | 11 | TRBV20-1 | TGCAGTGCCTGGGACGGAGAGACCCAGTACTTC | CSAWDGETQYF
NA | TRBJ2-1 | once | 14 | TRBV5-4 | TGTGCCAGCTGCTTAGGTTTAGCAAAGAATGAGCAGTTCTTC | CASCLGLAKNEQFF
NA | TRBJ2-6 | once | 14 | TRBV20-1 | TGCAGTGCTTGGGAGATAGCTGGGGCCAACGTCCTGACTTTC | CSAWEIAGANVLTF
NA | TRBJ2-7 | NA | 15 | TRBV6-5 | TGTGCCAGCAGTAGGGAAGTACGAAGCTCCTGCGAGCAATACTTC | CASSREVRSSCEQYF
NA | TRBJ2-1 | once | 14 | TRBV6-2/TRBV6-3 | TGTGCCAGCAGTTCCGGGGCGACGATGAGTGAGCAGTTCTTC | CASSSGATMSEQFF
NA | TRBJ1-6 | NA | 14 | TRBV10-2 | TGCGCCAACAGTGAGTCATGTTTTGAATCACCCCTCCACTTT | CANSESCFESPLHF
NA | TRBJ2-7 | NA | 13 | TRBV12-3/TRBV12-4 | TGTGCCAGTTTTGTATGGTCAAGGTACGAGCTGTACTTC | CASFVWSRYELYF
TRBD2 | TRBJ2-1 | NA | 14 | TRBV6-1 | TGTGCCAGCAGTCCGACTAGCGACTACAATGGGCAGTTCTTC | CASSPTSDYNGQFF
NA | TRBJ2-1 | once | 13 | TRBV5-4 | TGTGCCAGCGACCGTGACAAAAACGATGAGCAGTTCTTC | CASDRDKNDEQFF
TRBD1 | TRBJ2-6 | many | 20 | TRBV6-1 | TGTGCCAGCAGTGAAGAGGATGCGGGGACAGGGGTATCTGGGGCCAACGTCCTGACTTTC | CASSEEDAGTGVSGANVLTF
TRBD1 | TRBJ1-2 | NA | 13 | TRBV6-1 | TGTGACAGCAGCCGACAGGGAGACTATGGCTACACTTTC | CDSSRQGDYGYTF
NA | TRBJ1-1 | NA | 17 | TRBV12-3/TRBV12-4 | TGTGCCAGCAATTCAGTCTGGGGGACATCAATGAACACTGAAGCTTTCTTT | CASNSVWGTSMNTEAFF
NA | TRBJ2-5 | NA | 17 | TRBV6-1 | TGCACCAGCAGTGAAGCGGTTTATCGGGCAGCCCTAGGGACCCAGTACTTC | CTSSEAVYRAALGTQYF
NA | TRBJ1-1 | NA | 14 | TRBV7-9 | NA | CASSFGQGRLKLSF
TRBD1 | TRBJ1-2 | NA | 13 | TRBV11-2 | TGTGCCGGCAGCTTAGCCCCCGGGCAGGGGGAAGTCTTC | CAGSLAPGQGEVF
NA | TRBJ2-1 | few | 15 | TRBV13 | TGTGCCAGTAGCTTTACAGGGATCCCCTACAATGTGCAGTTCTTC | CASSFTGIPYNVQFF
TRBD1 | TRBJ2-7 | NA | 14 | TRBV6-6 | TGTGCCAGCAAAATAACGGGACAGAGCTATGAGCAGTACTTC | CASKITGQSYEQYF
NA | TRBJ1-4 | many | 16 | TRBV7-9 | TGTGCCAGCAGCTTAGGCGGCGTTAATACTAATGAAAAACTGTTTTTT | CASSLGGVNTNEKLFF
TRBD1 | TRBJ1-6 | NA | 15 | TRBV6-1 | TGTGCCAGCAGAGGACAGGGGCTCAGTAATTCACCCCTCCACTTT | CASRGQGLSNSPLHF
TRBD2 | TRBJ2-1 | NA | 17 | TRBV6-5 | TGTGCCAGTAGTGTGCGACTAGCGGGAGGGTCTGCCAATGAGCAGTTCTTC | CASSVRLAGGSANEQFF
TRBD2 | TRBJ2-3 | many | 15 | TRBV14 | TGTGCCAGCAGCCAGGGACTAGCGGAAACAGATACGCAGTATTTT | CASSQGLAETDTQYF
NA | TRBJ2-1 | NA | 16 | TRBV11-2 | TGTCCCAGCAGTCGACTCCGGTCTAGCAGCTACAATGAGCAGTTCTTC | CPSSRLRSSSYNEQFF